The next 16 T cell receptor beta chains were all read from a single sample in a study of cytomegalovirus exposure and HLA in healthy donors. With 60 Vbeta and 13 Jbeta primers, the PCR was carried out. Some clones are missing from TCRdb's copy, which holds only in-frame ones; the method was immunoSEQ multiplex PCR. The repertoire holds around 110,000 clones, about 80% seen once, with approximately 2.4% in the top ten. Sequencing input: PBMCs. These receptors originate from a man in his thirties or forties in good health and CMV-seropositive.

This clone has more than one count but fewer than ten. This chain joins TRBV5-1 and TRBJ1-3; 7 nucleotides agree with TRBD1. With 7 bases clipped from V and 7 bases from J, the junction kept 5 bases outside the gene matches. Germline V CDR1 and CDR2: SGHRS, YFSETQ. The CDR3 consists of 12 residues. The CDR3 coding sequence is TGCGCCAGCTGGGACAGCGGGAACACCATATATTTT. The encoded protein is CASWDSGNTIYF.

The V and J genes are TRBV5-1 and TRBJ1-4, with D hard to call. The ends were cut back, 0 bases at V and 3 bases at J, with 12 bases in the middle. CDR1 and CDR2 (germline): SGHRS, YFSETQ. CDR3 length: 16 residues. This CDR3 reads CASSLAGVEANEKLFF. CDR3 nucleotide sequence: TGCGCCAGCAGCTTGGCCGGGGTGGAGGCTAATGAAAAACTGTTTTTT. Based on the CDR3 plus reference TRBV5-1 and TRBJ1-4, the full variable domain is KAGVTQTPRYLIKTRGQQVTLSCSPISGHRSVSWYQQTPGQGLQFLFEYFSETQRNKGNFPGRFSGRQFSNSRSEMNVSTLELGDSALYLCASSLAGVEANEKLFFGSGTQLSVL.

The chain combines TRBV30 with TRBJ1-1; 8 bases map to TRBD1. Germline CDR1 and CDR2: GTSNPN and SVGIG (reference sequence). The junction had 8 bases not matched to a gene; V was cut back by 4 bases and J by 10 bases. The CDR3 spans 12 residues. The chain's CDR3 is CAWNYDRGRAFF. The CDR3 DNA reads as TGTGCCTGGAACTACGACAGGGGCCGAGCTTTCTTT.

The J gene is TRBJ1-3, the V gene TRBV4-1; D is unclear. V lost 4 bases and J 0 bases, leaving 13 bases between the germline ends. The germline gives CDR1 MGHRA, CDR2 YSYEKL. This CDR3 is 16 amino acids long. CDR3 DNA sequence: TGCGCCAGCAGCCCGTTGGCTTGGCTCTCTGGAAACACCATATATTTT. It specifies CASSPLAWLSGNTIYF.

In this sample, this clone turned up once. The J gene is TRBJ1-5, the V gene TRBV27; D perhaps matches TRBD1 (5 bases). V was pared by 5 bases and J by 3 bases, with 20 bases between. Looked up from germline, CDR1 is MNHEY and CDR2 is SMNVEV (reference sequence). CDR3 length equals 17 residues. CDR3 sequence: CASSPGPGTGDNQPQHF. CDR3 coding DNA: TGTGCCAGCAGTCCCGGCCCCGGGACGGGGGACAATCAGCCCCAGCATTTT.

The chain joins TRBV29-1 to TRBJ2-1, with 9 bases identical to TRBD2. This CDR3 comprises 14 residues. Germline loops: CDR1 SQVTM, CDR2 ANQGSEA. Trimming cost V 4 bases and J 5 bases; bases outside gene matches: 6. CDR3 loop: CSVVGLAGNNEQFF. Here the CDR3 DNA reads TGCAGCGTTGTTGGGCTAGCGGGGAACAATGAGCAGTTCTTC.

This chain connects TRBV7-9 to TRBJ1-4; the D gene is possibly TRBD1 (5 bases). The CDR3 has 12 residues. The germline V gene encodes CDR1 SEHNR and CDR2 FQNEAQ (reference sequence). V gave up 4 bases and J gave up 12 bases, with 12 bases separating them. The CDR3 DNA is TGTGCCAGCAGCTGGGGCGGGGGAGAACTGTTTTTT. Protein sequence: CASSWGGGELFF.

V is TRBV7-9 and J is TRBJ2-7; possibly TRBD2 for D (6 bases). V was pared by 5 bases and J by 6 bases, with 11 bases between. Germline assignment: CDR1 SEHNR and CDR2 FQNEAQ (reference sequence). CDR3 size: 12 residues. This chain's CDR3 is CASSRGGVEQYF. CDR3 sequence (DNA): TGTGCCAGCAGCCGCGGAGGGGTCGAGCAGTACTTC.

This clone was detected once. This chain joins TRBV10-1 and TRBJ1-1; the D is unclear. The CDR3 is made up of 14 amino acids. The V and J ends lost 6 bases and 4 bases respectively, with 15 bases between them. Per the germline V gene, CDR1 is WNHNN and CDR2 is SYGVQD (reference sequence). The DNA of the CDR3 is TGCGCCAGCAGGCCCCCCTCCAGGTGCACTGAAGCTTTCTTT. Translation: CASRPPSRCTEAFF.

This sequence joins TRBV11-2 and TRBJ2-1, with 7 bases identical to TRBD1. CDR1 and CDR2 from the germline V gene are SGHAT and FQNNGV. The CDR3 is 14 amino acids. V trimming: 5 bases; J trimming: 9 bases; junction bases outside the gene matches: 10. The CDR3 DNA follows: TGTGCCAGCAGCCAAAGACAGGGCAATCTTGAGCAGTTCTTC. Encoded protein: CASSQRQGNLEQFF. The full variable domain, with the rest looked up from reference TRBV11-2 and TRBJ2-1, is EAGVAQSPRYKIIEKRQSVAFWCNPISGHATLYWYQQILGQGPKLLIQFQNNGVVDDSQLPKDRFSAERLKGVDSTLKIQPAKLEDSAVYLCASSQRQGNLEQFFGPGTRLTVL.

This chain links TRBV19 with TRBJ1-1, with D maybe TRBD1 (5 bases). The CDR3 length is 15 residues. Germline V gene sequence: CDR1 LNHDA, CDR2 SQIVND (reference sequence). V was trimmed by 0 bases and J by 3 bases, leaving 11 bases between them. The CDR3 DNA follows: TGTGCCAGTAGTATAGACGCAGGGAAGGACACTGAAGCTTTCTTT. This sequence encodes CASSIDAGKDTEAFF.

The V and J genes are TRBV9 and TRBJ1-2; D remains unclear. Germline-derived CDR1 and CDR2 are SGDLS and YYNGEE. CDR3 size: 15 residues. V lost 0 bases and J lost 7, with 16 bases in between. The CDR3 DNA is TGTGCCAGCAGCGTAGGCGGGCCCCACCAAGGTGGCTACACCTTC. It is translated as CASSVGGPHQGGYTF.

The J gene is TRBJ1-3, the V gene TRBV5-6, with a tentative D call TRBD1 (6 bases). The ends were cut back, 1 base at V and 1 base at J, with 15 bases in the middle. CDR3 size: 17 residues. Germline CDR1 SGHDT, CDR2 YYEEEE. The CDR3 DNA follows: TGTGCCAGCAGCTTGTGGGGGGGGCGCGGTTCTGGAAACACCATATATTTT. This gives the protein CASSLWGGRGSGNTIYF.

This clone occurred once. The junction departs from the called germline gene at one end, perhaps through a read error. This sequence joins TRBV7-9 and TRBJ1-4; D uncertain. The germline V gene encodes CDR1 SEHNR and CDR2 FQNEAQ (reference sequence). CDR3 length: 15 residues. DNA for the CDR3: TGTTCCAGCAGCGCACGCGGTACAACTAATGAAAAACTGTTTTTT. This sequence encodes CSSSARGTTNEKLFF. The entire variable domain, with the rest obtained from reference TRBV7-9 and TRBJ1-4, is as follows: DTGVSQNPRHKITKRGQNVTFRCDPISEHNRLYWYRQTLGQGPEFLTYFQNEAQLEKSRLLSDRFSAERPKGSFSTLEIQRTEQGDSAMYLCSSSARGTTNEKLFFGSGTQLSVL.

The rearrangement joins TRBV29-1 to TRBJ1-1, with 10 bases aligning to TRBD1. Trimming at V came to 2 bases and at J to 10 bases, leaving 13 bases not matched to a gene. From germline, CDR1 is SQVTM and CDR2 ANQGSEA. This CDR3 has 15 residues. CDR3 coding DNA: TGCAGCGTTGAATCGGGGGACAGGGGATCCCTGCGAGCTTTCTTT. This translates into CSVESGDRGSLRAFF. Combining the CDR3 with reference TRBV29-1 and TRBJ1-1 gives the whole variable domain SAVISQKPSRDICQRGTSLTIQCQVDSQVTMMFWYRQQPGQSLTLIATANQGSEATYESGFVIDKFPISRPNLTFSTLTVSNMSPEDSSIYLCSVESGDRGSLRAFFGQGTRLTVV.

This sequence joins TRBV9 and TRBJ2-2; 7 nucleotides agree with TRBD1. Germline V CDR1 and CDR2: SGDLS, YYNGEE. CDR3 length equals 16 residues. The V gene end was trimmed by 1 base and the J gene end by 0 bases; junction bases not matched to a gene: 3. This chain's CDR3 is CASSVPGTANTGELFF. In nucleotides, the CDR3 is TGTGCCAGCAGCGTACCCGGGACAGCGAACACCGGGGAGCTGTTTTTT.